These T cell receptor beta chains were read from a single sample in a study of T cell responses to AZD1222 COVID-19 vaccine. The assay was immunoSEQ multiplex PCR, and TCRdb's table has in-frame clones only and misses some. This table has under 200,000 clones, about 92% appearing once. The source was peripheral blood, collected 28 days after the second dose of the MenACWY control vaccine. These receptors were collected from an adult who received the MenACWY meningococcal vaccine as a control. CDR3s include the opening cysteine and the closing phenylalanine or tryptophan. The D gene is left open where the match is weak. Clone sizes are given selectively: once, few, many, or a class where the clone is expanded.

V	J	size	D	CDR3	DNA
TRBV7-3	TRBJ2-7	NA	NA	CASSYNIDGEQYF	TGTGCCAGCAGTTACAATATCGACGGGGAGCAGTACTTC
TRBV19	TRBJ2-7	NA	NA	CASSISTSYEQYF	TGTGCCAGTAGTATTTCAACTTCCTACGAGCAGTACTTC
TRBV29-1	TRBJ1-1	NA	NA	CSVERGITEAFF	TGCAGCGTTGAAAGGGGAATCACTGAAGCTTTCTTT
TRBV7-3	TRBJ2-2	NA	NA	CASSLRATNTGELFF	TGTGCCAGCAGCTTACGGGCTACGAACACCGGGGAGCTGTTTTTT
TRBV5-1	TRBJ2-7	NA	TRBD1	CASSPGDRIYEQYF	TGCGCCAGCAGCCCTGGGGACAGGATATACGAGCAGTACTTC
TRBV6-5	TRBJ2-1	NA	NA	CASSYLQFHRANEQFF	TGTGCCAGCAGTTACCTTCAATTTCACAGGGCCAATGAGCAGTTCTTC
TRBV5-1	TRBJ2-5	NA	NA	CASSSLGPSPETQYF	TGCGCCAGCAGCTCCCTTGGGCCCTCGCCAGAGACCCAGTACTTC
TRBV7-9	TRBJ1-2	once	NA	CASSPDSFYGYTF	TGTGCCAGCAGCCCAGATAGCTTTTATGGCTACACCTTC
TRBV7-3	TRBJ2-3	NA	NA	CASSLTGTQDTQYF	TGTGCCAGCAGCTTAACCGGGACTCAAGATACGCAGTATTTT
TRBV27	TRBJ2-2	NA	NA	CASSSVVGTGELFF	TGTGCCAGCAGTTCAGTTGTGGGCACCGGGGAGCTGTTTTTT
TRBV6-2/TRBV6-3	TRBJ2-2	NA	TRBD1	CASSYQSGGPGELFF	TGTGCCAGCAGTTACCAGTCAGGGGGCCCCGGGGAGCTGTTTTTT
TRBV3-1/TRBV3-2	TRBJ2-7	NA	NA	CASSRGLPYEQYF	TGTGCCAGCAGCCGGGGACTTCCCTACGAGCAGTACTTC
TRBV12-3/TRBV12-4	TRBJ1-2	NA	NA	CATRPGRAYTF	TGTGCCACCAGACCAGGGCGCGCCTACACCTTC
TRBV7-3	TRBJ2-2	NA	NA	CASSKDLTTGELFF	TGTGCCAGCAGCAAGGACTTGACCACCGGGGAGCTGTTTTTT
TRBV3-1/TRBV3-2	TRBJ2-7	NA	TRBD1	CASSQDKTGQGSSYEQYF	TGTGCCAGCAGCCAAGATAAGACGGGACAGGGTTCATCCTACGAGCAGTACTTC
TRBV6-2/TRBV6-3	TRBJ2-3	NA	NA	CASSRPGLRDTQYF	TGTGCCAGCAGCAGACCGGGGCTCAGAGATACGCAGTATTTT
TRBV6-2/TRBV6-3	TRBJ2-3	NA	TRBD2	CASSYNGLATDTQYF	TGTGCCAGCAGTTACAACGGACTAGCAACAGATACGCAGTATTTT
TRBV9	TRBJ1-1	NA	NA	CASSAEGGGKAFF	TGTGCCAGCAGCGCCGAGGGAGGGGGGAAAGCTTTCTTT
TRBV7-2	TRBJ2-1	NA	NA	CASSYKGLASYNEQFF	TGTGCCAGCAGCTATAAGGGACTCGCTTCCTACAATGAGCAGTTCTTC
TRBV5-5	TRBJ2-3	NA	NA	CASSPRGPDTQYF	TGTGCCAGCTCGCCCCGCGGCCCAGATACGCAGTATTTT
TRBV7-2	TRBJ2-5	NA	TRBD2	CASSLVGLAGAPETQYF	TGTGCCAGCAGCTTAGTGGGATTAGCGGGAGCTCCCGAGACCCAGTACTTC
TRBV7-3	TRBJ2-2	NA	NA	CASSSGVGTGELFF	TGTGCCAGCAGCTCAGGGGTAGGCACCGGGGAGCTGTTTTTT
TRBV24-1	TRBJ2-2	NA	TRBD1	CATETGGSTGELFF	TGTGCCACCGAGACAGGGGGCAGCACCGGGGAGCTGTTTTTT
TRBV5-1	TRBJ1-2	NA	TRBD1	CASSTGGVDYGYTF	TGCGCCAGCAGTACAGGGGGCGTCGACTATGGCTACACCTTC
TRBV3-1/TRBV3-2	TRBJ1-4	NA	NA	CASRPGPQSEKLFF	TGTGCCAGCAGACCGGGGCCTCAGTCTGAAAAACTGTTTTTT
TRBV27	TRBJ1-2	NA	NA	CASSLSAGLGGYTF	TGTGCCAGCAGTTTATCGGCTGGCCTGGGTGGCTACACCTTC
TRBV4-2	TRBJ1-5	NA	NA	CASSPPGEGNQPQHF	TGTGCCAGCAGCCCCCCAGGGGAGGGGAATCAGCCCCAGCATTTT
TRBV21-1	TRBJ1-1	NA	NA	CASTLSQGAEAFF	TGTGCCAGCACTCTCTCCCAGGGGGCTGAAGCTTTCTTT
TRBV7-3	TRBJ2-7	NA	NA	CASSPSGGRSYEQYF	TGTGCCAGCAGCCCTAGTGGAGGGAGATCCTACGAGCAGTACTTC
TRBV19	TRBJ1-2	NA	NA	CASSIEKGPYGYGYTF	TGTGCCAGTAGTATAGAAAAGGGACCGTACGGCTATGGCTACACCTTC
TRBV29-1	TRBJ1-3	NA	NA	CSVAFSSGNTIYF	TGCAGCGTGGCCTTCTCCTCTGGAAACACCATATATTTT
TRBV30	TRBJ1-5	NA	NA	CAWSVARRGQPQHF	TGTGCCTGGAGTGTAGCCAGACGGGGTCAGCCCCAGCATTTT
TRBV19	TRBJ2-7	NA	NA	CASSIVTASYEQYF	TGTGCCAGTAGTATAGTGACAGCATCCTACGAGCAGTACTTC
TRBV3-1/TRBV3-2	TRBJ2-7	NA	TRBD1	CASSQDPTGGNEQYF	TGTGCCAGCAGCCAAGATCCCACAGGGGGGAACGAGCAGTACTTC
TRBV5-1	TRBJ2-2	NA	TRBD1	CASSFTTGGDTGELFF	TGCGCCAGCAGCTTTACGACAGGGGGGGACACCGGGGAGCTGTTTTTT
TRBV12-3/TRBV12-4	TRBJ2-3	NA	NA	CASSTDTQYF	TGTGCCAGCAGCACAGATACGCAGTATTTT
TRBV7-2	TRBJ2-3	many	TRBD1	CASSPRIGTGGTDTQYF	TGTGCCAGCAGCCCTCGGATCGGGACAGGGGGCACAGATACGCAGTATTTT
TRBV5-8	TRBJ2-7	NA	TRBD2	CASSLTTSATSYEQYF	TGTGCCAGCAGCTTGACTACTAGCGCGACTTCCTACGAGCAGTACTTC
TRBV19	TRBJ1-5	NA	NA	CASRMGSNQPQHF	TGTGCCAGTAGGATGGGCAGCAATCAGCCCCAGCATTTT
TRBV7-9	TRBJ2-3	NA	NA	CASSLGAGGSGYTDTQYF	TGTGCCAGCAGCTTAGGGGCAGGAGGTAGCGGATACACAGATACGCAGTATTTT
TRBV7-2	TRBJ1-5	NA	TRBD1	CASSLDGQGNQPQHF	TGTGCCAGCAGCTTAGACGGACAGGGGAATCAGCCCCAGCATTTT
TRBV11-3	TRBJ2-5	NA	TRBD1	CASSFQQGAQETQYF	TGTGCCAGCAGCTTTCAACAGGGGGCTCAAGAGACCCAGTACTTC
TRBV4-1	TRBJ1-4	NA	TRBD1	CASSLRTGGREKLFF	TGCGCCAGCAGCCTACGGACAGGGGGTAGGGAAAAACTGTTTTTT
TRBV30	TRBJ1-1	NA	TRBD1	CAWSPGTGGSIF	TGTGCCTGGAGCCCAGGGACAGGGGGCTCTATCTTT
TRBV4-2	TRBJ1-2	NA	NA	CASSQAGRVPHQNYGYTF	TGTGCCAGCAGCCAAGCAGGCCGCGTTCCCCATCAGAACTATGGCTACACCTTC
TRBV7-2	TRBJ1-2	NA	NA	CASSLGPVSNYGYTF	TGTGCCAGCAGCCTAGGGCCGGTATCTAACTATGGCTACACCTTC
TRBV19	TRBJ1-1	NA	NA	CASSPGVGSGSTEAFF	TGTGCCAGTAGTCCGGGGGTGGGGTCAGGGAGCACTGAAGCTTTCTTT
TRBV19	TRBJ2-7	NA	TRBD1	CASSIYGTGVYEQYF	TGTGCCAGTAGTATCTATGGGACAGGGGTCTACGAGCAGTACTTC
TRBV6-4	TRBJ2-2	NA	TRBD2	CASSALAGHTGELFF	TGTGCCAGCAGTGCACTAGCGGGGCACACCGGGGAGCTGTTTTTT
TRBV24-1	TRBJ2-5	NA	TRBD2	CATSDGRTSGFQETQYF	TGTGCCACCAGTGATGGCAGGACTAGCGGGTTCCAAGAGACCCAGTACTTC
TRBV7-2	TRBJ1-1	few	TRBD1	CASSRDRGRAEAFF	TGTGCCAGCAGCCGGGACAGGGGGAGAGCTGAAGCTTTCTTT
TRBV7-2	TRBJ2-7	NA	TRBD2	CASSFGLPGGEQYF	TGTGCCAGCAGCTTTGGACTCCCGGGAGGAGAGCAGTACTTC
TRBV28	TRBJ2-5	NA	TRBD2	CASSWTSGNQETQYF	TGTGCCAGCAGTTGGACTAGCGGTAATCAAGAGACCCAGTACTTC
TRBV20-1	TRBJ1-5	NA	NA	CSASRGADSNQPQHF	TGCAGTGCTAGTAGGGGCGCTGATAGCAATCAGCCCCAGCATTTT
TRBV18	TRBJ1-4	NA	NA	CASAETDTNEKLFF	TGTGCCAGCGCGGAGACAGACACTAATGAAAAACTGTTTTTT
TRBV30	TRBJ1-1	NA	NA	CAWSVRGARAFF	TGTGCCTGGAGTGTACGGGGCGCACGGGCTTTCTTT
TRBV2	TRBJ2-7	NA	NA	CASSGLGYEQYF	TGTGCCAGCAGTGGACTAGGCTACGAGCAGTACTTC